This T cell receptor (beta chain) was sequenced for a study of technical replicates of blood from a handful of donors. CDR3 size: 15 residues. The germline V gene encodes CDR1 SGHRS and CDR2 YFSETQ. The junction had 10 bases not matched to a gene; V was cut back by 6 bases and J by 7 bases. This table comes from immunoSEQ multiplex PCR, and its TCRdb copy is limited to in-frame clones, with some not included. This table holds just over 75,000 clones, 85% to 95% found once. The chain is built from TRBV5-1 and TRBJ2-1, with 10 bases identical to TRBD2. Sample: T cells isolated from PBMCs. The TCR comes from a human donor in good health. The CDR3: CASTSGLAEGNEQFF. The DNA of the CDR3 is TGCGCCAGCACCAGTGGACTAGCGGAGGGGAATGAGCAGTTCTTC.